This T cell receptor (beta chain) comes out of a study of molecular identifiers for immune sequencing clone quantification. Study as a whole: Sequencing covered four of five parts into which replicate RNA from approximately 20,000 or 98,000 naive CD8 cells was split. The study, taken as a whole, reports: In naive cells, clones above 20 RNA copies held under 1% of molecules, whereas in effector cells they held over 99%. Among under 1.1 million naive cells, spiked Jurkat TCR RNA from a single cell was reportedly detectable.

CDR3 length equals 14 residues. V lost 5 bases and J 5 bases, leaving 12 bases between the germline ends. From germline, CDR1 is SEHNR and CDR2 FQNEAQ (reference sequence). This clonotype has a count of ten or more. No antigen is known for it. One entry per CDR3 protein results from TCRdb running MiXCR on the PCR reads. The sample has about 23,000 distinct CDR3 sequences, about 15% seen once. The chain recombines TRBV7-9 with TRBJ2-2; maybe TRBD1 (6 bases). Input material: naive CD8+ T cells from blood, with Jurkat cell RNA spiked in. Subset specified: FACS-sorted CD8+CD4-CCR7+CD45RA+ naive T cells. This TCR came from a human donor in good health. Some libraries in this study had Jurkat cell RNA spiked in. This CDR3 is CASSPEGTTGELFF. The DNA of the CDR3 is TGTGCCAGCAGCCCGGAAGGGACAACCGGGGAGCTGTTTTTT.